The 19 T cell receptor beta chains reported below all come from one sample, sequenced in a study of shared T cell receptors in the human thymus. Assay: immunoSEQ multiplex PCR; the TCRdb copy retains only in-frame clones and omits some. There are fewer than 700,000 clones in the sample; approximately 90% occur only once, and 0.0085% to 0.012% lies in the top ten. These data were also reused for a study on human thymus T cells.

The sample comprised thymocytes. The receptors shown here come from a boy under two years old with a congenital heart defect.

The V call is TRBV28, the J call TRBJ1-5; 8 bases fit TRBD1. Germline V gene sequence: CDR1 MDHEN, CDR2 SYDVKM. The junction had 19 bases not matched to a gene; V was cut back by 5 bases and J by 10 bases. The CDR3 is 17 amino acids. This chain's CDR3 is CASSLETGGQIIYPQHF. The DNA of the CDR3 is TGTGCCAGCAGTCTCGAAACAGGGGGGCAGATAATCTACCCCCAGCATTTT.

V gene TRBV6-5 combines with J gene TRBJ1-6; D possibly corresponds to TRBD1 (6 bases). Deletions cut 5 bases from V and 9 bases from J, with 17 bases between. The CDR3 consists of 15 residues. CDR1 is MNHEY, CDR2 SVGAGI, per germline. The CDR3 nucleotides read TGTGCCAGCAGTAGGGGGACCCCCAGAGGTTCACCCCTCCACTTT. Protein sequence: CASSRGTPRGSPLHF.

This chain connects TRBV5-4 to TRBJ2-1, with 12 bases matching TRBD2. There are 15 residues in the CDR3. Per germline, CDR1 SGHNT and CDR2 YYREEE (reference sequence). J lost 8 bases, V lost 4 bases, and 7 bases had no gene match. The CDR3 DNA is TGTGCCAGCAGCGCCGGACTAGCGGGGATGGATGAGCAGTTCTTC. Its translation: CASSAGLAGMDEQFF.

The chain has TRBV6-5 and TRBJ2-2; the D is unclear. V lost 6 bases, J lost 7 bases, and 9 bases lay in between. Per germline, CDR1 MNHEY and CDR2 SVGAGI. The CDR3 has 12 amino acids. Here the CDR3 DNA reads TGTGCCAGCAGACTCACCCGCGGGGAGCTGTTTTTT. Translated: CASRLTRGELFF.

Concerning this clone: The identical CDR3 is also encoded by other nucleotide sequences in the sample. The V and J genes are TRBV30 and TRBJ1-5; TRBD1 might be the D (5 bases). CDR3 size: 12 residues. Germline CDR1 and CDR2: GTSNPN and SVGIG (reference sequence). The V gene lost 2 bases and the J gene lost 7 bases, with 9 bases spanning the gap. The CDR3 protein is CAWSQGGQPQHF. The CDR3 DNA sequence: TGTGCCTGGAGTCAGGGAGGCCAGCCCCAGCATTTT.

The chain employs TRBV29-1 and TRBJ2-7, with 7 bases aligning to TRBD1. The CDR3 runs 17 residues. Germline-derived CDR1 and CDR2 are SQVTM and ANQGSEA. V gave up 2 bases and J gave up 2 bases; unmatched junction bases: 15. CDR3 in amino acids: CSVENLGRAGGTYEQYF. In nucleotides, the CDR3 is TGCAGCGTTGAAAATTTAGGTCGGGCAGGGGGTACCTACGAGCAGTACTTC.

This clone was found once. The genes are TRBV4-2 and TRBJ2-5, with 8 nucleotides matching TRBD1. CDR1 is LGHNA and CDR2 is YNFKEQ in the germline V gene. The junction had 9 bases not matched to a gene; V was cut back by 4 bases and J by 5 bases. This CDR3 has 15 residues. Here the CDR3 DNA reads TGTGCCAGCAGCCGAGCGCCAGGGGGCCGGGAGACCCAGTACTTC. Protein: CASSRAPGGRETQYF.

The CDR3 DNA sequence: TGCGCCAGCAGCCCGCGAGCGACTAGCGGATTTACCTACGAGCAGTACTTC. Protein product: CASSPRATSGFTYEQYF. The chain is built from TRBV4-1 and TRBJ2-7; 9 nucleotides line up with TRBD2. After removal of 4 bases from V and 2 bases from J, the junction contained 12 bases not matched to a gene. The CDR3 contains 17 residues. Germline values: CDR1 MGHRA, CDR2 YSYEKL.

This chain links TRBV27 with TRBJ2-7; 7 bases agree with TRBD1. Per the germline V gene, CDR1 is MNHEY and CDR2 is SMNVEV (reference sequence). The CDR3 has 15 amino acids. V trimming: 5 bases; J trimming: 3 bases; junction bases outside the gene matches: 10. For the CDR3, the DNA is TGTGCCAGCAGTAGACAGGGACGGACTGTCTACGAGCAGTACTTC. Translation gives CASSRQGRTVYEQYF.

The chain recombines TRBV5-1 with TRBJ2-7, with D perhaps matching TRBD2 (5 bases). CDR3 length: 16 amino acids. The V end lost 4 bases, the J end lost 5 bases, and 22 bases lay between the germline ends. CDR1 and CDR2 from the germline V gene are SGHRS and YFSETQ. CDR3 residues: CASSPRGCVLVNEQYF. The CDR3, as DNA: TGCGCCAGCAGCCCTCGAGGGTGTGTTCTTGTGAACGAGCAGTACTTC.

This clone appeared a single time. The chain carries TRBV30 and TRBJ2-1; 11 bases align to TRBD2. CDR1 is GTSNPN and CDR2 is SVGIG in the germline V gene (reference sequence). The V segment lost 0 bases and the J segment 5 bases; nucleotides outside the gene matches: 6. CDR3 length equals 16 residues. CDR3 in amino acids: CAWSVLGTSGHNEQFF. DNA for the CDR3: TGTGCCTGGAGTGTACTTGGGACTAGCGGACACAATGAGCAGTTCTTC.

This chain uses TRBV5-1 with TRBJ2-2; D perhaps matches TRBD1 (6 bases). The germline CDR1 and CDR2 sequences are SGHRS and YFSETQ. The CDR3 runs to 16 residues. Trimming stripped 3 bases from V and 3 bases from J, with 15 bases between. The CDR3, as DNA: TGCGCCAGCAGCTCCTCGGTAGGGGGAGACACCGGGGAGCTGTTTTTT. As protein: CASSSSVGGDTGELFF.

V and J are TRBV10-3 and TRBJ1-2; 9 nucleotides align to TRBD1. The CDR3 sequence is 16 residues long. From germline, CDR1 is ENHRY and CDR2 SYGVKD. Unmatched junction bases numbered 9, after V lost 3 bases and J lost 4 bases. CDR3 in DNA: TGTGCCATCAGTGATCGGACAGGGGCTGGGGGCTATGGCTACACCTTC. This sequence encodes CAISDRTGAGGYGYTF.

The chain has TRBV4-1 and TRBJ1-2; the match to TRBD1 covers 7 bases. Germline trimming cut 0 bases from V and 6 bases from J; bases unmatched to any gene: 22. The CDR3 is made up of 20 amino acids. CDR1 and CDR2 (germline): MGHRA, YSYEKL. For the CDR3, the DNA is TGCGCCAGCAGCCAAGAAAGGGGTCGGGACAGAGAGTGGCCTATGGATGGCTACACCTTC. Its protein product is CASSQERGRDREWPMDGYTF.

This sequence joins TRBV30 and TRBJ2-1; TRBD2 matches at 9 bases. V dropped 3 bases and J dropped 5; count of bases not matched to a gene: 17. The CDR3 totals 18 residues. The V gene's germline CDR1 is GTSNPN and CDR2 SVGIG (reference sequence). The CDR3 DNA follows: TGTGCCTGGAGCGGTGGACTAGCGAGCCGCGGAACCGACAATGAGCAGTTCTTC. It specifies CAWSGGLASRGTDNEQFF.

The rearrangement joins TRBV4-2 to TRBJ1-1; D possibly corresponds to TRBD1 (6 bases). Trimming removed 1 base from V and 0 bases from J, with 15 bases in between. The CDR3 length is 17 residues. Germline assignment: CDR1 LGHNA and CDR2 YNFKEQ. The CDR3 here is CASSQAGQLIMNTEAFF. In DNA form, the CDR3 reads TGTGCCAGCAGCCAAGCGGGACAACTGATAATGAACACTGAAGCTTTCTTT.

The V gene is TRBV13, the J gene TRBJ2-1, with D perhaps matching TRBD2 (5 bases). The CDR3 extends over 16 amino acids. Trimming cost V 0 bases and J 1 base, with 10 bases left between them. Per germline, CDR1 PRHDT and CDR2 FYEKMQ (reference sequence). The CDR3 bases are TGTGCCAGCAGCTTAGGGCGGCAGCGGTCCTACAATGAGCAGTTCTTC. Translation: CASSLGRQRSYNEQFF.

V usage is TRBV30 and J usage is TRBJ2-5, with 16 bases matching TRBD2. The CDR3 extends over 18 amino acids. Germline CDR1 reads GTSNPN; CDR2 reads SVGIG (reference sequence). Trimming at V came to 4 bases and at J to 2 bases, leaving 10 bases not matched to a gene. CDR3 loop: CAWTCPGLAGGSQETQYF. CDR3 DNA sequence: TGTGCCTGGACGTGTCCGGGACTAGCGGGAGGGTCTCAAGAGACCCAGTACTTC.

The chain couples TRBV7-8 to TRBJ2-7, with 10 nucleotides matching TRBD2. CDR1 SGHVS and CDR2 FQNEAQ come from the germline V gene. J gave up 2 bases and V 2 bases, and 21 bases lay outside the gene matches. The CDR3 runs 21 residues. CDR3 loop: CASSLRHAGLAGARGAYEQYF. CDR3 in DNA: TGTGCCAGCAGCTTACGCCATGCCGGGCTAGCGGGAGCGAGAGGGGCCTACGAGCAGTACTTC.